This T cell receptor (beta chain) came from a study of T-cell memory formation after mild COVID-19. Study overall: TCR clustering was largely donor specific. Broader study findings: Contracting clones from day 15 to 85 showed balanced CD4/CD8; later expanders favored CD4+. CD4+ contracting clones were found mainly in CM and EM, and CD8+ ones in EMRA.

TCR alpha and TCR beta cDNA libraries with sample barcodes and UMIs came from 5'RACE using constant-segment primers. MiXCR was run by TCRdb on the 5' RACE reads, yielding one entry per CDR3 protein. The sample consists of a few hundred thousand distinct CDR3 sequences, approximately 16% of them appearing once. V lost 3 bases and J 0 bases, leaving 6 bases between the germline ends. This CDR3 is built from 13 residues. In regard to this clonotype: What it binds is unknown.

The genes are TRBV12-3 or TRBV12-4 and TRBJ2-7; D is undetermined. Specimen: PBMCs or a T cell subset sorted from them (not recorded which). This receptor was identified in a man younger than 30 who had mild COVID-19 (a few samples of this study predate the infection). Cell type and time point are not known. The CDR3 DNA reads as TGTGCCAGCAGTTTTTGGGGCTCCTACGAGCAGTACTTC. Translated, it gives CASSFWGSYEQYF.